Here is one T cell receptor (beta chain) with its context. Which antigen it targets is not known. No base quality information exists; no much larger clone differs at one position. The TCR beta CDR3 regions were amplified from RNA transcripts. The TCR CDR3 was subjected to a first round of RT-PCR using the HTBI primer set and the Qiagen OneStep RT-PCR kit. The libraries were constructed in a second round of multiplex PCR and then size-selected and purified. Libraries were sequenced paired-end with 100 bp reads on an Illumina HiSeq2000. Regarding the original processing steps: SOAPnuke was used to process the raw data, with reads discarded if the reads contained adapters or uncalled bases, had a mean Phred below 15, or lacked an exact constant-primer or identifier match. COPE v1.2.5 was used to merge high-quality paired reads, and clonotypes were defined as unique nucleotide sequences. MiTCR v1.1 was used to align the clonotypes against IMGT TRBV, TRBD and TRBJ reference segments. The analysis included only V-J combinations with a frequency above 0.0001, which together covered approximately 99% of the repertoires. A TCS score was defined as the ratio between F50 (clonal expansion) and ExV (chaos), using BLOSUM62-based TCRdist between CDR3 peptides within each V-J. Welch's t-statistics and random forest reduced fewer than 600 V-J features to 10 to 15, which were used in a naive Bayes classifier (R e1071). Thyroid-blood repertoire similarity was quantified with the Morisita-Horn index. The raw public reads went through TCRdb reprocessing: fastp at Q25, MiXCR clone calling, in-frame beta chains kept. Under each unique CDR3 protein, matching rows form one entry showing the most common genes and DNA. The V and J calls were determined by TCRdb, not by the authors. This sample has approximately 510,000 distinct CDR3 sequences in its table, and roughly 45% of those were observed once. The ten largest account for roughly 45% of the sample.

Looking up the germline V gene (reference sequence) yields CDR1 DFQATT and CDR2 SNEGSKA. Counted from cysteine to phenylalanine, this CDR3 has 15 amino acids. The sequence is cut down to CDR3 DNA, 45 bases in frame from base 1. Trimmed from V: 3 bases; trimmed from J: 4 bases; junction bases lacking a gene match: 12. This sample is drawn from a study of T cells in Graves' hyperthyroidism and ophthalmopathy (dated by TCRdb to between 2018 and 2021). Regarding the research as a whole: To identify TCR V-J signatures that set the groups apart, the researchers used a discovery cohort of approximately 98 patients, made up of about 44 with Graves' ophthalmopathy and 57 with stable Graves' hyperthyroidism. Whether ophthalmopathy could be predicted prospectively was tested in an independent validation cohort made up of about 20 hyperthyroidism patients plus 17 patients who later progressed to ophthalmopathy. The 100 or so discovery patients were randomly split 7:3 into training and test sets. In addition, the study compared T-cell repertoires in thyroid tissue and in blood from about 6 Graves' hyperthyroidism patients. Following sampling, methimazole starting at 30 mg daily was given to hyperthyroidism patients, and high-dose intravenous methylprednisolone was given to ophthalmopathy patients. The paper reports TCR Vbeta CDR3 sequencing of 140 or so peripheral blood samples: 40 to 45 ophthalmopathy, fewer than 80 hyperthyroidism and around 17 progressor patients.

The study excluded patients with uncontrolled infections, other autoimmune diseases, pregnancy or lactation. Diagnoses were based on clinical symptoms, serum thyroxine and TRAb, thyroid ultrasound and orbital computed tomography. Total RNA was extracted using Trizol reagent, and RNA quality was assessed on an Agilent 2100 Bioanalyzer. The paper's findings and limits, for the study overall: Most expanded thyroid clonotypes (frequency above 0.001) were also detected in blood, suggesting blood repertoires may reflect thyroid immune responses. In validation, the model predicted progression to ophthalmopathy with approximately 71% sensitivity and around 72% specificity, a median of about 6.7 months before onset. Sample size was not statistically predetermined, and investigators were not blinded to group allocation. In cross-validation, a model built on a 13 V-J signature told ophthalmopathy apart from stable hyperthyroidism with under 90% sensitivity and about 81% specificity, and in testing the same model reached 80%/75%.

The sample comprised peripheral blood or thyroid tissue (not recorded which). The sequence is built from TRBV20-1 and TRBJ2-7; TRBD1 aligns with 7 central bases. This TCR derives from an adult woman with Graves' disease, either hyperthyroidism or ophthalmopathy (not recorded which). The bases are TGCAGTGCTAGCCCTTTCGACAGGGACGTGTACGAGCAGTACTTC. This translates into CSASPFDRDVYEQYF.